This T cell receptor (beta chain) was found in a study of T cell responses to AZD1222 COVID-19 vaccine. The J segment lost 3 bases and the V segment lost 4 bases, leaving 9 bases of the junction unmatched. CDR3 length: 16 residues. CDR1 is SGHNT and CDR2 is YENEEA in the germline V gene. Assay: immunoSEQ multiplex PCR; the TCRdb copy retains only in-frame clones and omits some. The data show under 130,000 clones, around 95% seen once. The material was peripheral blood, obtained on day 0 of AZD1222 vaccination. V is TRBV11-3 and J is TRBJ2-3, with 8 bases matching TRBD2. This clonotype was obtained from an adult in good health. The CDR3 reads CASSSPGGGGTDTQYF. The CDR3 DNA is TGTGCCAGCAGCTCGCCGGGGGGCGGGGGGACAGATACGCAGTATTTT.